A selection of T cell receptor beta chains follows, all from one sample in a study of blood T cell repertoires in COVID-19. Data came from immunoSEQ multiplex PCR; TCRdb stores just in-frame clones and leaves some out. The repertoire holds some 260,000 clones, more than 60% seen once, with roughly 4% in the top ten. The sample consisted of peripheral blood. The receptors stem from a woman aged 40 to 50 with active or convalescent COVID-19. Both conserved end residues are part of each CDR3. Fields, in order: D gene, J gene, V gene, clone size, CDR3 DNA, CDR3 protein. D genes are given only for firm matches. Size is stated for part of the rows, as once, few or many counts, or as a class when the clone is expanded.

D: NA
J: TRBJ1-2
V: TRBV18
size: NA
DNA: TGTGCCAGCTCACCTTCCTTACAGGGAAACTATGGCTACACCTTC
CDR3: CASSPSLQGNYGYTF

D: TRBD1
J: TRBJ1-5
V: TRBV19
size: NA
DNA: TGTGCCAGTAGTATCGGGGGGACAGGGGATCAGCCCCAGCATTTT
CDR3: CASSIGGTGDQPQHF

D: NA
J: TRBJ2-7
V: TRBV6-5
size: many
DNA: TGTGCCAGCAGCGTTCTAAGCGAATACTACGAGCAGTACTTC
CDR3: CASSVLSEYYEQYF

D: NA
J: TRBJ1-2
V: TRBV28
size: NA
DNA: TGTGCCAGCGCGGCAGACTATGGCTACACCTTC
CDR3: CASAADYGYTF

D: NA
J: TRBJ2-3
V: TRBV5-5
size: NA
DNA: TGTGCCAGCAACCGGGGAGAAGGGATCAGTACGCAGTATTTT
CDR3: CASNRGEGISTQYF

D: TRBD2
J: TRBJ2-1
V: TRBV30
size: NA
DNA: TGTGCCTGGAGTAAGGGAGGGAATGAGCAGTTCTTC
CDR3: CAWSKGGNEQFF

D: NA
J: TRBJ2-2
V: TRBV3-1/TRBV3-2
size: NA
DNA: TGTGCCAGCAGCCCCGCCAGGGGTCGCACCGGGGAGCTGTTTTTT
CDR3: CASSPARGRTGELFF

D: NA
J: TRBJ1-3
V: TRBV4-2
size: NA
DNA: TGTGCCAGCAGCCCCTACAGGGATCTCTCTGGAAACACCATATATTTT
CDR3: CASSPYRDLSGNTIYF

D: NA
J: TRBJ1-2
V: TRBV9
size: NA
DNA: TGTGCCAGCAGCCCCTATGGGAGGGAGGCCATGGGTGGCTACACCTTC
CDR3: CASSPYGREAMGGYTF

D: NA
J: TRBJ2-3
V: TRBV2
size: NA
DNA: TGTGCCAGCAACCAAGGCCGGCGGAGGGATACGCAGTATTTT
CDR3: CASNQGRRRDTQYF

D: NA
J: TRBJ1-2
V: TRBV7-9
size: NA
DNA: TGTGCCAGCAGCTTAGCAGGGGGGGCTAATGGCTACACCTTC
CDR3: CASSLAGGANGYTF

D: NA
J: TRBJ2-3
V: TRBV5-8
size: NA
DNA: TGTGCCAGCCGTGGATGGGGGCCCGCCGGAGATAGCACAGATACGCAGTATTTT
CDR3: CASRGWGPAGDSTDTQYF

D: NA
J: TRBJ1-2
V: TRBV4-1
size: few
DNA: TGCGCCAGCAGCCAAGAACAGGGCAGGGAAAGCTATGGCTACACCTTC
CDR3: CASSQEQGRESYGYTF

D: NA
J: TRBJ1-5
V: TRBV10-1
size: NA
DNA: TGCGCCAGCAAAGGTAAGGGGCCGCAATGTCAAAATCAGCCCCAGCATTTT
CDR3: CASKGKGPQCQNQPQHF

D: NA
J: TRBJ1-6
V: TRBV11-2
size: NA
DNA: TGTGCCAGCAGCACCTCTTGGGCAGGGGAGTCACCCCTCCACTTT
CDR3: CASSTSWAGESPLHF

D: NA
J: TRBJ2-7
V: TRBV5-1
size: NA
DNA: TGCGCCAGCAGCTTGGGCGATTTCCCCTACGAGCAGTACTTC
CDR3: CASSLGDFPYEQYF

D: NA
J: TRBJ1-4
V: TRBV6-4
size: NA
DNA: TGTGCCAGCAGTGACCCACTGCCCCCCCTTCCTGCAACTAATGAAAAACTGTTTTTT
CDR3: CASSDPLPPLPATNEKLFF

D: TRBD1
J: TRBJ1-5
V: TRBV11-2
size: few
DNA: TGTGCCAGCTCCGGCGGGACAGGGGCCAATCAGCCCCAGCATTTT
CDR3: CASSGGTGANQPQHF

D: NA
J: TRBJ1-6
V: TRBV7-9
size: few
DNA: TGTGCCAGCAGCTTAGGTAGGGGCGCGACACCGAATTCACCCCTCCACTTT
CDR3: CASSLGRGATPNSPLHF

D: NA
J: TRBJ1-2
V: TRBV10-3
size: NA
DNA: TGTGCCATCAGTGAGTCTGGACTATATGGCTACACCTTC
CDR3: CAISESGLYGYTF

D: NA
J: TRBJ2-3
V: TRBV7-2
size: NA
DNA: TGTGCCAGCAGCTTCCTGGCTTCCGATACGCAGTATTTT
CDR3: CASSFLASDTQYF

D: NA
J: TRBJ1-6
V: TRBV7-9
size: NA
DNA: TGTGCCAGCAGCTTAGAACAGACAGCAGATTCACCCCTCCACTTT
CDR3: CASSLEQTADSPLHF

D: NA
J: TRBJ1-4
V: TRBV19
size: NA
DNA: TGTGCCAGTAGGCCCGGGCAGGGTGACGCTGAAAAACTGTTTTTT
CDR3: CASRPGQGDAEKLFF

D: TRBD1
J: TRBJ1-6
V: TRBV9
size: once
DNA: TGTGCCAGCAGCCCCAACCACGACGTCGGGACAGGGTTTAAACCCCTCCACTTT
CDR3: CASSPNHDVGTGFKPLHF

D: NA
J: TRBJ1-4
V: TRBV2
size: NA
DNA: TGTGCCAGCAGGACGGGGGGCGGGAATGAAAAACTGTTTTTT
CDR3: CASRTGGGNEKLFF

D: NA
J: TRBJ1-3
V: TRBV28
size: NA
DNA: TGTGCCAGCAGTTTGGACGGGACTGGAAACACCATATATTTT
CDR3: CASSLDGTGNTIYF

D: NA
J: TRBJ1-2
V: TRBV5-1
size: NA
DNA: TGCGCCAGCAGCTCCCCTAGCGGGGACCCCTATGGCTACACCTTC
CDR3: CASSSPSGDPYGYTF

D: NA
J: TRBJ2-5
V: TRBV3-1/TRBV3-2
size: NA
DNA: TGTGCCAGCAGCCAAGATTCGAGGGGGGGCCAGGTGACCCAGTACTTC
CDR3: CASSQDSRGGQVTQYF

D: NA
J: TRBJ1-3
V: TRBV30
size: NA
DNA: TGTGCCTGGCGAGGTATTGCTGGAAACACCATATATTTT
CDR3: CAWRGIAGNTIYF

D: TRBD1
J: TRBJ1-4
V: TRBV19
size: NA
DNA: TGTGCCAGTGGGCCCGGGACAGACGATACTAATGAAAAACTGTTTTTT
CDR3: CASGPGTDDTNEKLFF

D: NA
J: TRBJ2-2
V: TRBV5-1
size: NA
DNA: TGCGCCAGCAGCTTCTCTGGGCGGGGAACCGGGGAGCTGTTTTTT
CDR3: CASSFSGRGTGELFF

D: NA
J: TRBJ1-1
V: TRBV27
size: once
DNA: TGTGCCAGCAGTTTCGGAGGAGTGAACACTGAAGCTTTCTTT
CDR3: CASSFGGVNTEAFF

D: TRBD1
J: TRBJ2-5
V: TRBV30
size: NA
DNA: TGTGCCTGGAAGGACAGGGAAGTAGGGACCCAGTACTTC
CDR3: CAWKDREVGTQYF

D: TRBD1
J: TRBJ1-2
V: TRBV5-1
size: few
DNA: TGCGCCAGCAGCTTACAGGGGGAGCGAAACTATGGCTACACCTTC
CDR3: CASSLQGERNYGYTF

D: NA
J: TRBJ1-2
V: TRBV14
size: NA
DNA: TGTGCCAGCAGCCAAACCGACAGAATCTCCGGCTACACCTTC
CDR3: CASSQTDRISGYTF

D: NA
J: TRBJ1-5
V: TRBV5-5
size: NA
DNA: TGTGCCAGCACGTTCGGTCGTTCTAGCAATCAGCCCCAGCATTTT
CDR3: CASTFGRSSNQPQHF

D: TRBD1
J: TRBJ1-2
V: TRBV27
size: few
DNA: TGTGCCAGCAGTACTCGGGACAGGTCCCTACCGCTCTTC
CDR3: CASSTRDRSLPLF